Listed below are T cell receptor beta chains from one sample, sequenced in a study of cytomegalovirus exposure and HLA in healthy donors. Profiled with immunoSEQ multiplex PCR; TCRdb holds only in-frame clones, not every one. Of approximately 110,000 clones listed, around 70% are singletons. The source material was PBMCs. The receptors derive from a middle-aged woman in good health and CMV-seronegative. The CDR3 runs from the conserved cysteine through the conserved F or W. Each record gives: V gene, J gene, D gene, clone size, CDR3 DNA, CDR3 protein. A D gene is named only where the DNA matches it firmly. Size values are once, few and many counts, or a class for expanded clones, and some rows have none.

>TRBV7-2|TRBJ2-5|TRBD1|.
TGTGCCAGCAGCTTAGCCCCGACAGGGTTGGAGACCCAGTACTTC
CASSLAPTGLETQYF
>TRBV5-1|TRBJ1-1|TRBD1|.
TGCGCCAGCAGCTTGGAGGGCAGGGGGAATACTGAAGCTTTCTTT
CASSLEGRGNTEAFF
>TRBV5-1|TRBJ2-3|.|.
TGCGCCAGCAGCTTGGAAGTAGTTAGCACAGATACGCAGTATTTT
CASSLEVVSTDTQYF
>TRBV11-2|TRBJ2-3|.|.
TGTGCCAGCAGCTTCAGGGGGGCAGATACGCAGTATTTT
CASSFRGADTQYF
>TRBV4-3|TRBJ2-5|TRBD2|.
TGCGCCAGCAGCCAAGTTTCTGGTATTAGCGGGGGCCTACAAGAGACCCAGTACTTC
CASSQVSGISGGLQETQYF
>TRBV14|TRBJ2-1|.|few
TGTGCCAGCAGCCAAGCCGGGAGCTCCTACAATGAGCAGTTCTTC
CASSQAGSSYNEQFF
>TRBV5-1|TRBJ1-3|TRBD1|.
TGCGCCAGCAGCTTGGGCGCAGGGGGCTCGGTAGGCTCGGGCACCATATATTTT
CASSLGAGGSVGSGTIYF
>TRBV7-9|TRBJ2-7|.|.
TGTGCCAGCAGCTTAGCTCGCGAGCAGTACTTC
CASSLAREQYF
>TRBV29-1|TRBJ1-1|TRBD1|.
TGCAGCGCTCCGGGACAGGGGGGCACTGAAGCTTTCTTT
CSAPGQGGTEAFF
>TRBV4-2|TRBJ2-5|TRBD2|.
TGTGCCAGCAGCCAAGAAGGAAGCGGGAGCTCGGAGACCCAGTACTTC
CASSQEGSGSSETQYF
>TRBV2|TRBJ2-2|TRBD2|.
TGTGCCAGCAGTGAACTGACTAGCGGGAGTGACACCGGGGAGCTGTTTTTT
CASSELTSGSDTGELFF
>TRBV6-5|TRBJ2-1|TRBD2|.
TGTGCCAGCAGTGTCGGGACTAGCGGCTACAATGAGCAGTTCTTC
CASSVGTSGYNEQFF
>TRBV6-5|TRBJ1-2|TRBD1|.
TGTGCCAGCAGCCAGGGGGCGCTCGGCTACACCTTC
CASSQGALGYTF
>TRBV28|TRBJ1-2|TRBD1|.
TGTGCCAGTCTCACGCCGGGACAGGACGCCTCTAACTATGGCTACACCTTC
CASLTPGQDASNYGYTF
>TRBV4-1|TRBJ1-1|TRBD1|few
TGCGCCAGCAGTCCCGACAGGGCGAACACTGAAGCTTTCTTT
CASSPDRANTEAFF
>TRBV6-6|TRBJ1-1|.|.
TGTGCCAGCAGTCAAAAACAGGGTTCAGGGACTGAAGCTTTCTTT
CASSQKQGSGTEAFF
>TRBV5-1|TRBJ1-5|.|once
TGCGCCAGCAGCTTGGGAGACAGTGGGCAGCCCCAGCATTTT
CASSLGDSGQPQHF
>TRBV7-9|TRBJ1-3|TRBD1|.
TGTGCCAGCAGCACACCCCGGGACAGGGGTTGGAGTGGAAACACCATATATTTT
CASSTPRDRGWSGNTIYF
>TRBV5-4|TRBJ2-3|TRBD2|.
TGTGCCAGCAGCCCGGGGGGCCTAGCGGGGGGGTTAGGCACAGATACGCAGTATTTT
CASSPGGLAGGLGTDTQYF
>TRBV4-1|TRBJ2-1|.|few
TGCGCCAGCACCCAGCCACTATTAAGCTCCTACAATGAGCAGTTCTTC
CASTQPLLSSYNEQFF
>TRBV6-4|TRBJ1-1|.|.
TGTGCCAGCAGTCCGGGACAAGGTTCCGAAGCTTTCTTT
CASSPGQGSEAFF
>TRBV7-8|TRBJ2-7|.|.
TGTGCCAGCAGCTCACGGGTCTACAAGTCCTACGAGCAGTACTTC
CASSSRVYKSYEQYF
>TRBV5-6|TRBJ1-1|.|.
TGTGCCAGCAGCTTGTCAAACTTAAACACTGAAGCTTTCTTT
CASSLSNLNTEAFF
>TRBV4-1|TRBJ1-1|.|.
TGCGCCAGCAGCCTGGATAGGCGGGCGAGGAACACTGAAGCTTTCTTT
CASSLDRRARNTEAFF
>TRBV4-2|TRBJ2-1|TRBD2|.
TGTGCCAGCAGCCAAGATAGGACTAGCGGGGGCAATGAGCAGTTCTTC
CASSQDRTSGGNEQFF
>TRBV10-3|TRBJ1-6|.|.
TGTGCCATCAGAGGGACTTTAGGTTCACCCCTCCACTTT
CAIRGTLGSPLHF
>TRBV7-2|TRBJ2-7|.|.
TGTGCCAGCAGCCTCCCGGACAGAATTAACGACGAGCAGTACTTC
CASSLPDRINDEQYF
>TRBV30|TRBJ2-3|.|.
TGTGCCTGGAGTGCAGGGATGGCAGATACGCAGTATTTT
CAWSAGMADTQYF
>TRBV19|TRBJ2-7|.|few
TGTGCCAGTAGTCGGGTAGGTGGAGTCTCCTACGAGCAGTACTTC
CASSRVGGVSYEQYF
>TRBV19|TRBJ1-6|TRBD1|.
TGTGCCAGTAGTGCCCCTAGGCAGACAGGGGTCTCCTATAATTCACCCCTCCACTTT
CASSAPRQTGVSYNSPLHF
>TRBV5-1|TRBJ1-2|.|few
TGCGCCAGCAGCTTGGAGTTTGGCGGCTACACCTTC
CASSLEFGGYTF
>TRBV6-1|TRBJ2-3|TRBD2|.
TGTGCCAGCAGTGAAGCCGGGACTAGCCCCACAGATACGCAGTATTTT
CASSEAGTSPTDTQYF
>TRBV5-6|TRBJ2-7|.|.
TGTGCCAGCAGCTTGGATTTACTAGCAAACGAGCAGTACTTC
CASSLDLLANEQYF
>TRBV2|TRBJ2-5|.|few
TGTGCCAGCAGTCCAGGGTGGGCGAGGCGGGAGACCCAGTACTTC
CASSPGWARRETQYF
>TRBV27|TRBJ2-1|TRBD2|.
TGTGCCAGCAGTTTATTACTAGCGGGAGCTTTTGAGCAGTTCTTC
CASSLLLAGAFEQFF
>TRBV6-1|TRBJ1-5|.|.
TGTGCCAGCAGTGGAGGCAGGGGTATCAATCAGCCCCAGCATTTT
CASSGGRGINQPQHF
>TRBV2|TRBJ2-1|TRBD2|few
TGTGCCAGCAGTGAAGAGGGCCTAGCGGGCAATGAGCAGTTCTTC
CASSEEGLAGNEQFF
>TRBV13|TRBJ2-3|TRBD2|.
TGTGCCAGCAGCGCCAGACTAGCGGGAGGGATGACAGATACGCAGTATTTT
CASSARLAGGMTDTQYF
>TRBV28|TRBJ1-5|TRBD1|.
TGTGCCAGCAGTTTATCGACAGGGGGGAGCAATCAGCCCCAGCATTTT
CASSLSTGGSNQPQHF
>TRBV28|TRBJ1-1|.|.
TGTGCCAGCAGTTCGGAGGGCACTGAAGCTTTCTTT
CASSSEGTEAFF
>TRBV4-3|TRBJ2-7|.|.
TGCGCCAGCAGCCAAGAAGGAGGGCCCCCCTACGAGCAGTACTTC
CASSQEGGPPYEQYF
>TRBV29-1|TRBJ2-1|TRBD1|few
TGCAGCGTTGAACGGAACCCCACAGGGGATGGATCCTACAATGAGCAGTTCTTC
CSVERNPTGDGSYNEQFF
>TRBV7-9|TRBJ1-1|.|.
TGTGCCAGCAGCTTTACGGGGGATCGGAACACTGAAGCTTTCTTT
CASSFTGDRNTEAFF
>TRBV6-5|TRBJ2-6|.|.
TGTGCCAGCAGTTACGACAGGACTGGGGCCAACGTCCTGACTTTC
CASSYDRTGANVLTF
>TRBV7-8|TRBJ2-1|TRBD2|.
TGTGCCAGCAGCCCTCTGAGCGGGGGGGCCGTTATTGAGTTCTTC
CASSPLSGGAVIEFF
>TRBV30|TRBJ1-4|TRBD1|.
TGTGCCTGGAGTGCAGGGGGCTTGGGGGATATTTTTAGGCTGTTTTTT
CAWSAGGLGDIFRLFF
>TRBV7-3|TRBJ2-3|.|.
TGTGCCAGCAGCACCACAGGGAAAGATACGCAGTATTTT
CASSTTGKDTQYF
>TRBV11-2|TRBJ2-7|TRBD2|.
TGTGCCAGCAGCTTAGATTATCCGCGGGGGAGGAGCTCCTACGAGCAGTACTTC
CASSLDYPRGRSSYEQYF
>TRBV7-2|TRBJ1-4|TRBD1|.
TGTGCCAGCAGCTCAGGACAGGAGGGTGAAAAACTGTTTTTT
CASSSGQEGEKLFF
>TRBV5-1|TRBJ1-4|.|.
TGCGCCAGCAGCTTGAGCGGGGGCGCTTCCCCCGAAAAACTGTTTTTT
CASSLSGGASPEKLFF
>TRBV7-3|TRBJ2-1|.|.
TGTGCCAGCAGCTTACCACAGGAAAACAATGAGCAGTTCTTC
CASSLPQENNEQFF
>TRBV4-1|TRBJ2-7|TRBD1|.
TGCGCCAGCAGCCAAGAGGGACAGAGCTCCTACGAGCAGTACTTC
CASSQEGQSSYEQYF